A selection of T cell receptor beta chains follows, all from one sample in a study of OX40 agonist ivuxolimab in advanced cancers. The method was immunoSEQ multiplex PCR; TCRdb's version includes in-frame clones alone and lacks a portion of them. Of about 76,000 clones listed, 65% to 90% are singletons. The source was CD4+ or CD8+ T cells sorted from blood, collected in a trial of the OX40 agonist ivuxolimab. These receptors all stem from an adult with an advanced solid tumor such as melanoma, head and neck, liver or kidney cancer. Both conserved end residues are part of each CDR3. The D gene is left open where the match is weak. Not all rows give a size; the values are once, few, many and, for expanded clones, a class.

D gene	V gene	J gene	clone size	CDR3 DNA	CDR3 protein
NA	TRBV18	TRBJ2-7	NA	TGTGCCAGCTCACCACAACGCGCCTACGAGCAGTACTTC	CASSPQRAYEQYF
NA	TRBV9	TRBJ2-4	NA	TGTGCCAGCAGCGTAGCTACCTCATTGGGGAACATTCAGTACTTC	CASSVATSLGNIQYF
NA	TRBV18	TRBJ1-5	once	TGTGCCAGCTCACCACAGGGGGTAAACCAGCCCCAGCATTTT	CASSPQGVNQPQHF
NA	TRBV7-9	TRBJ1-2	NA	TGTGCCAGCAGCTTAGGGACAGTAGGCGGCTACACCTTC	CASSLGTVGGYTF
NA	TRBV7-9	TRBJ1-5	NA	TGTGCCAGCAGCATTGGTACCCCTGCGGGGCAGCCCCAGCATTTT	CASSIGTPAGQPQHF
NA	TRBV7-2	TRBJ1-1	NA	TGTGCCAGCAGCGTACAGGGCGGGGACACTGAAGCTTTCTTT	CASSVQGGDTEAFF
NA	TRBV7-2	TRBJ2-3	NA	TGTGCCAGCAGCTACCGGGGCCGGGATACGCAGTATTTT	CASSYRGRDTQYF
NA	TRBV6-4	TRBJ1-5	NA	TGTGCCAGCAGTGAGGAACTTAATCAGCCCCAGCATTTT	CASSEELNQPQHF
NA	TRBV7-9	TRBJ1-2	NA	TGTGCCAGCAGCTACCCCGGGACTGTCAGCTATGGCTACACCTTC	CASSYPGTVSYGYTF
NA	TRBV6-5	TRBJ1-5	NA	TGTGCCAGCAGCCCGTACCATAGCAATCAGCCCCAGCATTTT	CASSPYHSNQPQHF
TRBD2	TRBV5-1	TRBJ2-5	NA	TGCGCCAGCGGGACTAGTGGGGAGACCCAGTACTTC	CASGTSGETQYF
NA	TRBV11-2	TRBJ1-2	few	TGTGCCAGCAGCTTAGAACCAGCGGGTAATTACTATGGCTACACCTTC	CASSLEPAGNYYGYTF
NA	TRBV25-1	TRBJ1-2	NA	TGTGCCAGCAGTAATTGGGTTAGGGGCTACACCTTC	CASSNWVRGYTF
NA	TRBV10-3	TRBJ1-6	few	TGTGCCATCAGTGAGTCTGATTCACCCCTCCACTTT	CAISESDSPLHF
TRBD1	TRBV20-1	TRBJ1-1	few	TGCAGTGCCTCCGACAGGGGATACGCTTTCTTT	CSASDRGYAFF
TRBD1	TRBV4-2	TRBJ2-3	NA	TGTGCCAGCAGCCCCGGACAGGCCGGCACAGATACGCAGTATTTT	CASSPGQAGTDTQYF
NA	TRBV11-3	TRBJ1-2	NA	TGTGCCAGCAGCTTAGATCTAAGGGGCTACACCTTC	CASSLDLRGYTF
TRBD1	TRBV4-3	TRBJ2-2	NA	TGCGCCAGCAGCCTCGGACAGGGAGTCACCGGGGAGCTGTTTTTT	CASSLGQGVTGELFF
NA	TRBV12-5	TRBJ1-1	NA	TGTGCTAGTGGTTTGAGGGGCCACACTGAAGCTTTCTTT	CASGLRGHTEAFF
NA	TRBV19	TRBJ1-1	NA	TGTGCCAGTAGAGATGGACAGACGAACACTGAAGCTTTCTTT	CASRDGQTNTEAFF
NA	TRBV19	TRBJ1-5	NA	TGTGCCAGTAGTATCTTCTGGCCCCGGACACGAAGCAATCAGCCCCAGCATTTT	CASSIFWPRTRSNQPQHF
NA	TRBV6-6	TRBJ2-7	NA	TGTGCCAGCAGTTACGGCGGGGCTGGGGGCTACGAGCAGTACTTC	CASSYGGAGGYEQYF
NA	TRBV4-2	TRBJ1-2	NA	TGTGCCAGCAGCCAAGGGGGGGCAGGGGCCGAAGGCTACACCTTC	CASSQGGAGAEGYTF
TRBD2	TRBV4-3	TRBJ2-2	NA	TGCGCCAGCAGCCAAGAGGGAGGGCGAGGAGGGGAGCTGTTTTTT	CASSQEGGRGGELFF
NA	TRBV4-3	TRBJ2-3	NA	TGCGCCAGCAGCCAAGAGGGAGCAGTGGGCACAGATACGCAGTATTTT	CASSQEGAVGTDTQYF
NA	TRBV10-3	TRBJ1-1	NA	TGTGCCATCAGTAGCGGGACCCAGATCGCTGAAGCTTTCTTT	CAISSGTQIAEAFF
TRBD1	TRBV15	TRBJ1-5	few	TGTGCCACCAGCAGCCCCCCGGGGACAGGGGTGTCAAATAGCAATCAGCCCCAGCATTTT	CATSSPPGTGVSNSNQPQHF
NA	TRBV30	TRBJ1-3	NA	TGTGCCTGGAGTGTACATCGTACACCAGGATCTGGAAACACCATATATTTT	CAWSVHRTPGSGNTIYF
NA	TRBV11-2	TRBJ2-7	many	TGTGCCAGCAGCTTAGAACCATCTAACTACGAGCAGTACTTC	CASSLEPSNYEQYF
NA	TRBV30	TRBJ2-7	NA	TGTGCCTGGAGTGAGAGTTCCTACGAGCAGTACTTC	CAWSESSYEQYF
NA	TRBV28	TRBJ1-6	NA	TGTGCCAGCAGTTTAAGAGGTTCCTATAATTCACCTCTCCACTTT	CASSLRGSYNSPLHF
NA	TRBV5-1	TRBJ1-2	NA	TGCGCCAGCAGCTTGGGGGCCACTCTGTACTACACCTTC	CASSLGATLYYTF
NA	TRBV11-3	TRBJ2-1	NA	TGTGCCAGCAGCCTACAGGGAAGTGTCAATGAGCAGTTCTTC	CASSLQGSVNEQFF
NA	TRBV30	TRBJ1-2	NA	TGTGCCTGGAGTGTAAGCCCAGGAGGGGTCTATGGCTACACCTTC	CAWSVSPGGVYGYTF
NA	TRBV7-3	TRBJ1-1	NA	TGTGCCAGCAGCTTAAAAGGACCCATGAACACTGAAGCTTTCTTT	CASSLKGPMNTEAFF
TRBD1	TRBV19	TRBJ1-1	once	TGTGCCAGTAGGGACAGGGGCTTTGAAGCTTTCTTT	CASRDRGFEAFF
NA	TRBV15	TRBJ1-2	NA	TGTGCCACCAGGGCAGGGGCGACCAACTATGGCTACACCTTC	CATRAGATNYGYTF
NA	TRBV4-2	TRBJ2-7	medium-sized	TGTGCCAGCAGCAGGGAGGAGGGCCCTTACGAGCAGTACTTC	CASSREEGPYEQYF
TRBD2	TRBV5-6	TRBJ2-3	NA	TGTGCCAGCAGCTTCGGACCAGCGGGAAAAGTCAGAGATACGCAGTATTTT	CASSFGPAGKVRDTQYF
TRBD2	TRBV4-3	TRBJ2-4	NA	TGCGCCAGCAGCCAAGATCTGACTAGCGGGAGCAAAGCCAAAAACATTCAGTACTTC	CASSQDLTSGSKAKNIQYF
NA	TRBV19	TRBJ1-2	NA	TGTGCCAGTAGTTCCGGACCCAACTATGGCTACACCTTC	CASSSGPNYGYTF
NA	TRBV6-1	TRBJ1-5	NA	TGTGCCAGCCGAGTTAGCGTCCCTCAGCCCCAGCATTTT	CASRVSVPQPQHF
NA	TRBV5-4	TRBJ2-5	NA	TGTGCCAGCAGCCTGGACCCCGCCGGGTACCAAGAGACCCAGTACTTC	CASSLDPAGYQETQYF
TRBD2	TRBV13	TRBJ2-3	NA	TGTGCCAGCAGCACTCGGACTAGCGGGAGGACAGATACGCAGTATTTT	CASSTRTSGRTDTQYF
NA	TRBV11-3	TRBJ2-1	NA	TGTGCCAGCAGCCCCGGTTTGAAGGCGGGACCCTATACCGGGAAAGAGCAGTTCTTC	CASSPGLKAGPYTGKEQFF
NA	TRBV4-3	TRBJ2-1	NA	TGCGCCAGCAGCCTCAGGCCGTCAGTCTACAATGAGCAGTTCTTC	CASSLRPSVYNEQFF
NA	TRBV18	TRBJ1-3	NA	TGTGCCAGCTCACCACCGTCTACTGGAAACACCATATATTTT	CASSPPSTGNTIYF
NA	TRBV7-6	TRBJ1-2	NA	TGTGCCAGCAGCTTAGCGATCGGGCAGAACTATGGCTACACCTTC	CASSLAIGQNYGYTF
NA	TRBV19	TRBJ2-1	NA	TGTGCCAGTGTCTCGGGGCCTACGTACAATGAGCAGTTCTTC	CASVSGPTYNEQFF
NA	TRBV19	TRBJ1-3	NA	TGTGCCAGTCGTCAGAGCTCTGGAAACACCATATATTTT	CASRQSSGNTIYF
TRBD2	TRBV11-3	TRBJ2-7	NA	TGTGCCAGCAGACCGGGACTAGGGAGCTCCTACGAGCAGTACTTC	CASRPGLGSSYEQYF
TRBD2	TRBV6-4	TRBJ2-3	NA	TGTGCCAGCTCTCGACTAGCGGGGGATCGAGATACGCAGTATTTT	CASSRLAGDRDTQYF
NA	TRBV28	TRBJ2-5	NA	TGTGCCAGCAGCCCACGTTGGGGGGCGGGAGAGACCCAGTACTTC	CASSPRWGAGETQYF
NA	TRBV7-2	TRBJ1-3	NA	TGTGCCAGCAGCTTAGCAGGAGGGCAGGGTAGTGGAAACACCATATATTTT	CASSLAGGQGSGNTIYF
TRBD2	TRBV28	TRBJ2-7	NA	TGTGCCAGCAGCAAACTAGCGGGAGACTCCTACGAGCAGTACTTC	CASSKLAGDSYEQYF
NA	TRBV28	TRBJ1-1	NA	TGTGCCAGCACCCCGTGGGGGGCCACTGAAGCTTTCTTT	CASTPWGATEAFF
TRBD1	TRBV7-8	TRBJ1-6	once	TGTGCCAGCAGCTTAGCGTCCCAGGGGGCTCGTTCACCCCTCCACTTT	CASSLASQGARSPLHF
NA	TRBV11-1	TRBJ1-1	NA	TGTGCCAGCAGCTTAGGTAGAACCTACTATGCGGACACTGAAGCTTTCTTT	CASSLGRTYYADTEAFF
NA	TRBV6-5	TRBJ1-2	NA	TGTGCCAGCAGTTACCGGACGCCCCGTTATGGCTACACCTTC	CASSYRTPRYGYTF